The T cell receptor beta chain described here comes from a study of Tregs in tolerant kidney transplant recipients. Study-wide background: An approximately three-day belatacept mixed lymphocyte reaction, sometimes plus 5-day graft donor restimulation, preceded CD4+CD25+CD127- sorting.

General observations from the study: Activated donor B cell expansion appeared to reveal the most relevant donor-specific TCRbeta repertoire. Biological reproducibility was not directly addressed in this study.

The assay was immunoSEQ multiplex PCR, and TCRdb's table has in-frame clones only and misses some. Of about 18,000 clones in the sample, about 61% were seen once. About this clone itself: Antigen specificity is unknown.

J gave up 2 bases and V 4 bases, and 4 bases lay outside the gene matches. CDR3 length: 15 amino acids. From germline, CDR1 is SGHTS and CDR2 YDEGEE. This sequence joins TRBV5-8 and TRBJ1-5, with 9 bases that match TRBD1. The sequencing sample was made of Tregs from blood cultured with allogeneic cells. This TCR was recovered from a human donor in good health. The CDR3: CASSADRGGNQPQHF. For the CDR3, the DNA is TGTGCCAGCAGCGCCGACAGGGGGGGCAATCAGCCCCAGCATTTT.